This T cell receptor beta chain was sequenced for a study of OX40 agonist ivuxolimab in advanced cancers. Study-wide background: Treatment of patients was with ivuxolimab, an agonistic anti-OX40 (CD134) antibody.

Method: immunoSEQ multiplex PCR; TCRdb's copy keeps in-frame clones and lacks some. The top ten clones hold 4% to 5% of a sample with fewer than 75,000 clones, about 89% of them seen once. Findings and limits, study-wide: By week 6 at 0.1 to 3.0 mg/kg, blood CD4+ and CD8+ T cells had expanded clonally.

Of note for this clone: The antigen is unknown.

Germline CDR1 reads MDHEN; CDR2 reads SYDVKM. V lost 6 bases and J 4 bases, leaving 15 bases between the germline ends. The CDR3 runs to 14 residues. Specimen: CD4+ or CD8+ T cells sorted from blood, collected in a trial of the OX40 agonist ivuxolimab. The chain has TRBV28 and TRBJ1-2; D gene ambiguous. This TCR came from an adult with an advanced solid tumor such as melanoma, head and neck, liver or kidney cancer. In nucleotides, the CDR3 is TGTGCCAGCAGGGAGGAGGGTGCAATCTATGGCTACACCTTC. This sequence encodes CASREEGAIYGYTF.